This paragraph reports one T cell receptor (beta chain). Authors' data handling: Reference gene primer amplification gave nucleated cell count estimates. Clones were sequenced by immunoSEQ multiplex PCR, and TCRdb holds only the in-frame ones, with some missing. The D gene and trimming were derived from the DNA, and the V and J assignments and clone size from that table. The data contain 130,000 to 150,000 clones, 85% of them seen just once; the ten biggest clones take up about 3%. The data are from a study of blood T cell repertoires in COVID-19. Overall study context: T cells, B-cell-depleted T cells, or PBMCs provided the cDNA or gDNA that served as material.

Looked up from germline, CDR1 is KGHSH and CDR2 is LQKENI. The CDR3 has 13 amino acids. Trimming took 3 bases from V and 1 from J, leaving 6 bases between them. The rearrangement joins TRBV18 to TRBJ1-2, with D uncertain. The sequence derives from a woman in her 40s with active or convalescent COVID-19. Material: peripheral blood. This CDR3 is CASSPEINYGYTF. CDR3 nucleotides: TGTGCCAGCTCACCCGAGATTAACTATGGCTACACCTTC. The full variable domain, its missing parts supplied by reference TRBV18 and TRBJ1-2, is NAGVMQNPRHLVRRRGQEARLRCSPMKGHSHVYWYRQLPEEGLKFMVYLQKENIIDESGMPKERFSAEFPKEGPSILRIQQVVRGDSAAYFCASSPEINYGYTFGSGTRLTVV.